These 29 T cell receptor beta chains were sequenced from one sample in a study of beta chain features in type 1 diabetes. Reverse transcribing all isolated RNA meant expressed TCRB transcripts were sequenced. The assay was immunoSEQ multiplex PCR, and TCRdb's table has in-frame clones only and misses some. The sample holds more than 200,000 clones, approximately 16% seen once. General study results and limits: The study found moderately but significantly shorter TCRB CDR3s in all four CD4+ subsets of Type 1 diabetes patients.

The antigens of these receptors remain unknown. Sequenced: naive CD4+ T cells from blood. Source of these receptors: a man aged 25-45 years with type 1 diabetes.

Only a few counts were recorded for this clone. The chain recombines TRBV15 with TRBJ1-2; the D gene is possibly TRBD1 (5 bases). V lost 3 bases, J lost 2 bases, and 16 bases lay in between. Germline assignment: CDR1 LNHNV and CDR2 YYDKDF (reference sequence). This CDR3 contains 16 residues. The CDR3, as DNA: TGTGCCACCAGCAGTAGACAGAGGGGAATAAACTATGGCTACACCTTC. Its protein is CATSSRQRGINYGYTF.

The chain couples TRBV9 to TRBJ1-3; D is undetermined. In germline, CDR1 is SGDLS, CDR2 YYNGEE. V lost 4 bases to trimming and J lost 4 bases, with 9 bases between them. The CDR3 spans 13 residues. The CDR3 nucleotides are TGTGCCAGCAGCCCGTTTCCCGGAAACACCATATATTTT. Translated: CASSPFPGNTIYF.

This clone appeared once. This chain links TRBV7-2 with TRBJ2-2; tentative D call: TRBD1 (5 bases). The germline gives CDR1 SGHTA, CDR2 FQGNSA. The CDR3 runs to 16 residues. Trimming shortened V by 4 bases and J by 7 bases, and 19 bases separated the two germline ends. CDR3 sequence (DNA): TGTGCCAGCAGCTCCCAAACAGGCGTCGCTGGCGGGGAGCTGTTTTTT. Translated, it gives CASSSQTGVAGGELFF.

The V gene is TRBV10-3, the J gene TRBJ2-3, with D unclear. With 5 bases removed from V and 3 bases from J, the gap between germline ends came to 15 bases. This CDR3 is built from 15 residues. Looked up from germline, CDR1 is ENHRY and CDR2 is SYGVKD. CDR3 DNA sequence: TGTGCCATCAGTCCCGGGTCCTTTACAACAGATACGCAGTATTTT. Protein: CAISPGSFTTDTQYF.

J is TRBJ2-5 and V is TRBV7-2; tentative D call: TRBD1 (5 bases). With 2 bases removed from V and 5 bases from J, the gap between germline ends came to 9 bases. The CDR3 is 13 amino acids. Germline lookup yields CDR1 SGHTA and CDR2 FQGNSA. This CDR3 is CASSLSGLETQYF. CDR3 sequence (DNA): TGTGCCAGCAGCTTATCAGGGTTGGAGACCCAGTACTTC.

This clone was observed once. Here the CDR3 reads CASTQGYEQYF. The CDR3 region has the DNA TGTGCCAGTACCCAAGGTTACGAGCAGTACTTC. V gene TRBV19 combines with J gene TRBJ2-7, with no clear D. The CDR3 covers 11 residues. CDR1 is LNHDA, CDR2 SQIVND, per germline (reference sequence). The V and J ends lost 7 bases and 4 bases respectively, with 8 bases between them.

The chain has TRBV11-2 and TRBJ2-1, with D tentatively TRBD1 (6 bases). Per the germline V gene, CDR1 is SGHAT and CDR2 is FQNNGV. CDR3 length equals 16 residues. Deletions cut 6 bases from V and 2 bases from J, with 17 bases between. CDR3 DNA sequence: TGTGCCAGCAGGCGGACCGGACAGCAAGCCTACAATGAGCAGTTCTTC. Translating it yields CASRRTGQQAYNEQFF.

The chain employs TRBV30 and TRBJ1-5, with 7 bases aligning to TRBD1. This CDR3 contains 14 residues. V gave up 6 bases and J gave up 2 bases; unmatched junction bases: 7. CDR1 and CDR2 from the germline V gene are GTSNPN and SVGIG (reference sequence). The CDR3 reads CACSPTGGNQPQHF. CDR3 nucleotides: TGTGCCTGTAGTCCCACAGGGGGCAATCAGCCCCAGCATTTT.

V is TRBV28 and J is TRBJ2-7, with a weak D call TRBD1 (6 bases). Germline CDR1 is MDHEN and CDR2 is SYDVKM. V dropped 4 bases and J dropped 2 bases, with 9 bases sitting between them. The length of the CDR3 is 13 residues. In nucleotides, the CDR3 is TGTGCCAGCAGTTCTACAGGGCCCTACGAGCAGTACTTC. It specifies CASSSTGPYEQYF. The full variable domain, rest sourced from reference TRBV28 and TRBJ2-7, is DVKVTQSSRYLVKRTGEKVFLECVQDMDHENMFWYRQDPGLGLRLIYFSYDVKMKEKGDIPEGYSVSREKKERFSLILESASTNQTSMYLCASSSTGPYEQYFGPGTRLTVT.

The gene calls are TRBV29-1 and TRBJ2-5; possible D gene TRBD2, 5 bases. Germline V lookup: CDR1 SQVTM, CDR2 ANQGSEA. The V and J ends lost 4 bases and 1 base respectively, with 10 bases between them. The CDR3 is 13 amino acids. In DNA, the CDR3 is TGCAGCGTTGTGCGGGCACCCCAAGAGACCCAGTACTTC. Translating it yields CSVVRAPQETQYF.

This clone was counted a few times. The chain carries TRBV5-1 and TRBJ2-3, with D possibly matching TRBD1 (7 bases). Trimming cost V 4 bases and J 7 bases, with 16 bases left between them. Germline V gene lookup returns CDR1 SGHRS and CDR2 YFSETQ. The CDR3 has 14 residues. The CDR3 spells CASSQGDSTYTQYF. The DNA of the CDR3 is TGCGCCAGCAGCCAGGGGGACTCCACGTATACGCAGTATTTT.

This clone has only a few counts. The CDR3: CASSLARGSENEQFF. In nucleotides, the CDR3 is TGTGCCAGCAGTTTGGCTAGGGGATCGGAAAATGAGCAGTTCTTC. This chain connects TRBV28 to TRBJ2-1; the D gene is possibly TRBD1 (5 bases). The length of the CDR3 is 15 residues. Germline CDR1 and CDR2: MDHEN and SYDVKM. V lost 3 bases and J 7 bases, leaving 16 bases between the germline ends.

The J gene is TRBJ1-2, the V gene TRBV14; 8 positions match TRBD1. Germline assignment: CDR1 SGHDN and CDR2 FVKESK. The CDR3 is 15 amino acids. Trimming at V came to 3 bases and at J to 3 bases, leaving 6 bases not matched to a gene. CDR3 protein: CASSHSRQGYYGYTF. In nucleotides, the CDR3 is TGTGCCAGCAGCCATTCGAGACAGGGGTACTATGGCTACACCTTC.

The V call is TRBV29-1, the J call TRBJ1-1; D gene uncertain. This CDR3 is built from 12 residues. V lost 7 bases and J lost 0, with 9 bases in between. Germline CDR1 is SQVTM and CDR2 is ANQGSEA. Written as DNA, the CDR3 is TGCAGCGCCCGGAAATTGAACACTGAAGCTTTCTTT. Translation gives CSARKLNTEAFF.

Points on this clone: Its ends do not fully match the called genes, so a read error is possible. The chain is built from TRBV29-1 and TRBJ2-7, with D perhaps given as TRBD1 or TRBD2 (5 bases each). The CDR3 is made up of 11 amino acids. Germline V gives CDR1 SQVTM, CDR2 ANQGSEA. CDR3: CSVDGAGSSLF. The CDR3 DNA reads as TGCAGCGTTGACGGGGCAGGTTCTTCCTTATTC.

This clone was counted between two and nine times. The V gene is TRBV25-1, the J gene TRBJ2-1; D may be TRBD2 (6 bases). Trimming cost V 5 bases and J 1 base, with 12 bases left between them. The CDR3 loop spans 15 amino acids. Per germline, CDR1 MGHDK and CDR2 SYGVNS. The CDR3 nucleotides read TGTGCCAGCAGTTGGACTACCAGATCCTACAATGAGCAGTTCTTC. It specifies CASSWTTRSYNEQFF.

This clone was found a few times. This chain uses TRBV29-1 with TRBJ1-1; D not resolved. Germline V CDR1 and CDR2: SQVTM, ANQGSEA. V was pared by 6 bases and J by 5 bases, with 16 bases between. The CDR3 consists of 13 residues. The CDR3 reads CSVSPVTRTEAFF. CDR3 in DNA: TGCAGCGTATCTCCTGTAACGAGGACTGAAGCTTTCTTT. Complete variable domain (other parts from reference TRBV29-1 and TRBJ1-1): SAVISQKPSRDICQRGTSLTIQCQVDSQVTMMFWYRQQPGQSLTLIATANQGSEATYESGFVIDKFPISRPNLTFSTLTVSNMSPEDSSIYLCSVSPVTRTEAFFGQGTRLTVV.

This clone was observed a few times. The sample has other DNA sequences that encode this CDR3 too. The chain links TRBV7-2 to TRBJ2-7; D possibly corresponds to TRBD2 (6 bases). Germline-derived CDR1 and CDR2 are SGHTA and FQGNSA. Between the trimmed V and J ends, which lost 1 base and 0 bases, there was a span of 10 bases. This CDR3 has 15 residues. In DNA form, the CDR3 reads TGTGCCAGCAGCTTAGGGCTAGCGAGCTCCTACGAGCAGTACTTC. Amino acids: CASSLGLASSYEQYF.

This clone has just a few counts. The DNA of the CDR3 is TGTGCCAGCAGTTTGAGTATCTCGGGGCCAGGGGCCAACGTCCTGACTTTC. It codes for CASSLSISGPGANVLTF. The J gene is TRBJ2-6, the V gene TRBV5-6, with D possibly being TRBD1 or TRBD2 (5 bases each). V lost 5 bases, J lost 4 bases, and 19 bases lay in between. This CDR3 has 17 amino acids. CDR1 and CDR2 from the germline V gene are SGHDT and YYEEEE.

The chain couples TRBV4-3 to TRBJ2-7; D may be TRBD1 (6 bases). V was clipped by 3 bases and J by 4 bases, with 10 bases between them. There are 13 residues in the CDR3. The germline CDR1 and CDR2 sequences are LGHNA and YSLEER. The CDR3 loop reads CASSQGQAYEQYF. In DNA form, the CDR3 reads TGCGCCAGCAGCCAGGGACAAGCGTACGAGCAGTACTTC.

The rearrangement uses TRBV28 and TRBJ2-2; TRBD1 agrees at 7 bases. The CDR3 sequence is 15 residues long. Germline V gene data show CDR1 as MDHEN and CDR2 as SYDVKM. Trimming took 5 bases from V and 5 from J; bases not matched to a gene: 8. The CDR3: CASSPGDRDTGELFF. CDR3 in DNA: TGTGCCAGCAGTCCCGGTGACAGGGATACCGGGGAGCTGTTTTTT.

The rearrangement joins TRBV30 to TRBJ2-7, with D perhaps matching TRBD2 (5 bases). CDR1 and CDR2 from the germline V gene are GTSNPN and SVGIG (reference sequence). The CDR3 has 13 residues. The ends were cut back, 0 bases at V and 7 bases at J, with 13 bases in the middle. CDR3 loop: CAWSVLNGKEQYF. The CDR3, as DNA: TGTGCCTGGAGTGTACTGAACGGGAAGGAGCAGTACTTC.

This clone has more than one count but fewer than ten. The chain is built from TRBV29-1 and TRBJ2-3; D is possibly TRBD1 or TRBD2 (5 bases each). CDR3 length: 19 residues. Per germline, CDR1 SQVTM and CDR2 ANQGSEA. Trimming took off 4 bases at V and 4 bases at J, with 30 bases between the two ends. The CDR3 here is CSVGYSGTEISLFPDTQYF. In DNA form, the CDR3 reads TGCAGCGTTGGGTATTCGGGGACCGAGATTTCGTTGTTCCCAGATACGCAGTATTTT.

This clone was counted a few times. CDR3 sequence reads: CASSKGQGGSGTLQETQYF. The DNA for the CDR3 is TGTGCCAGCAGCAAAGGACAGGGTGGCTCCGGGACTCTCCAAGAGACCCAGTACTTC. The V gene is TRBV7-9, the J gene TRBJ2-5, with TRBD1 identical over 8 bases. The germline V gene encodes CDR1 SEHNR and CDR2 FQNEAQ (reference sequence). J lost 1 base, V lost 5 bases, and 18 bases had no gene match. CDR3 length: 19 amino acids.

This clone occurred a few times. CDR3 sequence reads: CSVGGVLSETQYF. The DNA for the CDR3 is TGCAGCGTTGGTGGGGTCTTGTCGGAGACCCAGTACTTC. This sequence joins TRBV29-1 and TRBJ2-5; D gene unclear. In germline, CDR1 is SQVTM, CDR2 ANQGSEA. V lost 4 bases and J 5 bases, leaving 14 bases between the germline ends. The CDR3 is 13 amino acids.

The chain links TRBV30 to TRBJ2-7; D uncertain. The germline V gene encodes CDR1 GTSNPN and CDR2 SVGIG (reference sequence). Trimming left V 1 base short and J 9 bases short, with 13 bases between. CDR3 length: 12 amino acids. The CDR3 nucleotides read TGTGCCTGGAGTGGGGTTAAGGTATGGCAGTACTTC. Encoded protein: CAWSGVKVWQYF.

This clone was observed a few times. V is TRBV5-4 and J is TRBJ2-5; 9 positions match TRBD2. The CDR3 has 15 amino acids. Germline-derived CDR1 and CDR2 are SGHNT and YYREEE (reference sequence). J gave up 3 bases and V 0 bases, and 3 bases lay outside the gene matches. This CDR3 is CASSLGLAVKETQYF. The CDR3 DNA follows: TGTGCCAGCAGCTTGGGACTAGCGGTAAAAGAGACCCAGTACTTC. The whole variable domain, filled in from reference TRBV5-4 and TRBJ2-5, reads ETGVTQSPTHLIKTRGQQVTLRCSSQSGHNTVSWYQQALGQGPQFIFQYYREEENGRGNFPPRFSGLQFPNYSSELNVNALELDDSALYLCASSLGLAVKETQYFGPGTRLLVL.

V gene TRBV10-3 combines with J gene TRBJ2-7; TRBD1 aligns across 8 bases. Unmatched junction bases numbered 3, after V lost 6 bases and J lost 2 bases. CDR1 is ENHRY and CDR2 is SYGVKD in the germline V gene. The CDR3 runs to 13 residues. The CDR3 loop is CAIRGQEPYEQYF. The CDR3 DNA sequence: TGTGCCATCAGGGGACAGGAACCCTACGAGCAGTACTTC.

The chain couples TRBV10-3 to TRBJ2-7, with a possible D match to TRBD1 (5 bases). The CDR3 has 11 amino acids. Germline values: CDR1 ENHRY, CDR2 SYGVKD. Trimming shortened V by 5 bases and J by 5 bases, and 7 bases separated the two germline ends. CDR3 sequence reads: CAISSGNEQYF. CDR3 nucleotide sequence: TGTGCCATCAGTTCAGGGAACGAGCAGTACTTC.